This T cell receptor (beta chain) was captured in a study of blood T cell repertoires in COVID-19 (dated by TCRdb to 2019 to 2021). With respect to the entire study: Samples covering the acute and convalescent phases of COVID-19 were provided by collaborators in the United States, Italy and Spain. Nearly every sample came with metadata listing a de-identified subject ID, COVID-19 status, age in years and sex. Where HLA class I and class II types were available, the types were taken from metadata supplied by the sample provider, not from assay-based typing. The repertoires were released in a freely available public database meant as a resource for research on the immune response to SARS-CoV-2. The samples were drawn from the first 160 participants of the ongoing ImmuneRACE study and from over 950 subjects provided by 6 global collaborators. The prospective study material was composed of cDNA or gDNA derived from T cells, B-cell-depleted T cells, or PBMCs. Subjects who had been exposed to COVID-19, were actively infected with it, or had recovered from it provided the deeply sampled blood TCRbeta repertoires that made up the dataset.

Concerning this clone itself: Its cognate antigen has yet to be identified. No base quality values were provided; no much bigger clone lies one nucleotide off.

General findings and caveats noted by the study authors: The quantity of clinical and demographic metadata differed by source and by participant and was supplied without curation.

TCRbeta CDR3 regions were amplified from genomic DNA using the immunoSEQ Assay, a bias-controlled multiplex PCR. Per the source publication's procedure: Within the assay, amplification of reference gene primers was used to estimate how many nucleated cells each sample contained. To quantify the absolute abundance of each unique TCRbeta CDR3 rearrangement, sequence reads were collapsed and filtered. Productive Simpson clonality was computed per sample as the square root of Simpson's diversity index over productive rearrangements. TCRdb took this table from immuneACCESS and kept in-frame rearrangements with V and J called. Such tables lack part of the clones; where checked against another copy, unresolved V genes explain under half of the gap, and the rest is unexplained. Clone size and V and J calls were adopted from that table, with D and trimming inferred from the DNA. Counted in this sample were about 100,000 clones; 75% to 95% of them appeared once. The top ten clonotypes cover around 6% of the sample.

The CDR3 numbers 15 residues from cysteine through phenylalanine. Of the read, only the CDR3 DNA is kept; its 45 bases are in frame from base 1. Here V drops 3 bases and J drops 3 bases, and the junction holds 6 bases not matched to any gene. As encoded in the germline V gene (reference sequence), CDR1 is DFQATT while CDR2 is SNEGSKA. Whole blood was collected in K2EDTA tubes by collaborating institutions according to the institutions' own protocols. Collaborator samples were shipped for TCRbeta analysis as frozen whole blood, isolated PBMCs, or DNA extracted from either sample type. The sequencing sample was made of peripheral blood. The TCR sequence derives from a human donor in a cohort sampled during active COVID-19. Here the chain combines TRBV20-1 and TRBJ2-3; 10 bases in between match TRBD1. The nucleotide sequence is given as TGCAGTGCTAGTACCCGGACAGGGGGAACAGATACGCAGTATTTT. Its translation is CSASTRTGGTDTQYF.